This T cell receptor (beta chain) was identified in a study of blood T cell repertoires in COVID-19. Measured with immunoSEQ multiplex PCR; TCRdb has only the in-frame clones, and not every one. Among 250,000 to 300,000 clones, 90% were seen once, and the ten largest hold 0.95% to 1.2%. The receptor was isolated from a woman in her thirties who had recovered from COVID-19. Sequenced material: PBMCs or T cells enriched from blood (not recorded which).

CDR3 loop: CASISLATNTGELFF. The CDR3 bases are TGTGCCAGCATCTCACTAGCGACGAACACCGGGGAGCTGTTTTTT. The chain is built from TRBV6-5 and TRBJ2-2; TRBD2 agrees at 7 bases. Trimming took 7 bases from V and 0 from J; bases not matched to a gene: 5. The CDR3 extends over 15 amino acids. CDR1 is MNHEY and CDR2 is SVGAGI in the germline V gene.